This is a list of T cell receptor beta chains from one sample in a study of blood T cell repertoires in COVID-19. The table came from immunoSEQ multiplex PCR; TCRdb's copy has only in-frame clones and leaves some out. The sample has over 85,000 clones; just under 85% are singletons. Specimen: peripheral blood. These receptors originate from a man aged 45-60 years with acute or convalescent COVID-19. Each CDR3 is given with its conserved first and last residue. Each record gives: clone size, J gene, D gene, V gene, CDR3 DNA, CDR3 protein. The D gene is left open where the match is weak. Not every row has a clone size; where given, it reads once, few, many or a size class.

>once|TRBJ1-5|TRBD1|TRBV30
TGTGCCTGGAGCCCTGGGACAGGCATGAATCAGCCCCAGCATTTT
CAWSPGTGMNQPQHF
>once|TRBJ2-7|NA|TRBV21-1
TGTGCCAGCAGGGGACAGGGTCGCGAGCAGTACTTC
CASRGQGREQYF
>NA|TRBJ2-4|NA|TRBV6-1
TGTGCCAGCAGTGAGGGGGGTGCGGTCCTAGCCAAAAACATTCAGTACTTC
CASSEGGAVLAKNIQYF
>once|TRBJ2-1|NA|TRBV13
TGTGCCAGCAGCTTAGGCCGCACCGGACAGCGAGCTTGGTTCTTC
CASSLGRTGQRAWFF
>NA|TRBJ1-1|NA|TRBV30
TGTGCCTGGCCCCAACGGGGGGGTAGTGAGGAGGACACTGAAGCTTTCTTT
CAWPQRGGSEEDTEAFF
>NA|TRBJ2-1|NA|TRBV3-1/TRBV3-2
TGTGCCAGCAGGCCCGGGATTCTACCTTCCGATGAGCAGTTCTTC
CASRPGILPSDEQFF
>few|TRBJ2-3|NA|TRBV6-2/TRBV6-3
TGTGCCAGCAGTTACTTCAGGAGTCAGGGATTAGGGTCTAGCACAGATACGCAGTATTTT
CASSYFRSQGLGSSTDTQYF
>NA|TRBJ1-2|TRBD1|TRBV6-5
TGTGCCAGCAAGAAGACAGGGTTGGACTATGGCTACACCTTC
CASKKTGLDYGYTF
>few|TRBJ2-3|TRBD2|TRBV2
TGTGCCAGCAGTGTCTCCGGCGGGGGGGTGTCAGATACGCAGTATTTT
CASSVSGGGVSDTQYF
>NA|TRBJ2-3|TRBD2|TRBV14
TGTGCCAGCAGCCAACTAGCGGGAACAGATACGCAGTATTTT
CASSQLAGTDTQYF
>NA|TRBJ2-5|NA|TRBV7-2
TGTGCCAGCAGCCTACAGGGAGCAGGCATGCGAGAGACCCAGTACTTC
CASSLQGAGMRETQYF
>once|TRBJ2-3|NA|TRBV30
TGTGCCTGGAGCCCCGGAGGAGATACGCAGTATTTT
CAWSPGGDTQYF
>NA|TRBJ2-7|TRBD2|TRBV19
TGTGCCAGTAGTACTAGCGGGACAGCTCCTTACGAGCAGTACTTC
CASSTSGTAPYEQYF
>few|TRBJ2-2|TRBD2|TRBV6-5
TGTGCCAGCAGGGCGGGGGTTACCGGGGAGCTGTTTTTT
CASRAGVTGELFF